This T cell receptor (beta chain) was retrieved from a study of identical twins. Study-level findings and limits: The study found that models underestimated out-of-frame TCR alpha sharing in monozygotic twins.

Trimming stripped 4 bases from V and 3 bases from J, with 16 bases between. The germline V gene has CDR1 SQVTM and CDR2 ANQGSEA. CDR3 length: 14 amino acids. TCRdb ran MiXCR on the 5' RACE reads and lists one entry per CDR3 protein. The sample lists just over 450,000 distinct CDR3 sequences; about 14% were seen once. Regarding this clonotype: Its antigen is as yet unknown.

These data also featured in a second study, about yellow fever vaccine responses in identical twins.

This sequence joins TRBV29-1 and TRBJ2-7, with D perhaps TRBD1 (6 bases). What was sequenced was CD4+ T cells sorted from blood. The sequence came from a woman aged 18-29 years in good health. In DNA, the CDR3 is TGCAGCGTTGTTGCGCGGACAGACAACTACGAGCAGTACTTC. Protein sequence: CSVVARTDNYEQYF.